Here is one T cell receptor beta chain with its context. TCRdb called the RACE reads again in MiXCR, with one record for every CDR3 protein. Here the sample spans over 300,000 distinct CDR3 sequences, 5.1% being singletons. The entry originates in a study of human T cells and chemical hapten exposure. The time point: pre-sensitization, week 0. Treatment reported: therapeutic diphenylcyclopropenone sensitization with weekly scalp DPC. Patients had alopecia, were aged 18 to 70, and were not pregnant. Unfractionated whole blood was the source from which total RNA was extracted. V was trimmed by 5 bases and J by 8 bases, leaving 9 bases between them. The CDR3 is 12 residues long.

The rearrangement links TRBV12-3 or TRBV12-4 to TRBJ1-4; D is ambiguous. The sequences come from whole blood, collected in connection with sensitization to the hapten diphenylcyclopropenone (DPC). The TCR comes from a woman between 50 and 59 years old with alopecia areata. Some clones in this sample may be carry-over from other donors' samples. In DNA form, the CDR3 reads TGTGCCAGCAGTCCCGGCCCCGAAAAACTGTTTTTT. Protein: CASSPGPEKLFF.